Listed below are T cell receptor beta chains from one sample, sequenced in a study of CD8 T cells in ankylosing spondylitis. TCRdb recomputed calls from the 5' RACE reads with MiXCR, one row per CDR3 protein. The sample records about 260,000 distinct CDR3 sequences, around 18% being singletons. The sequenced material came from blood, either unsorted or a sorted T cell fraction (not recorded which). These receptors came from a male donor with ankylosing spondylitis or in good health (not recorded which). The CDR3 runs from the conserved cysteine through the conserved F or W. The order of the fields is D gene, clone size, J gene, V gene, CDR3 DNA, CDR3 protein. D genes are given only for firm matches. Not every row has a clone size; where given, it reads once, few, many or a size class.

D: .
size: many
J: TRBJ2-5
V: TRBV5-1
DNA: TGCGCCAGCAGCCCCTTCGAGACACTACAAGAGACCCAGTACTTC
CDR3: CASSPFETLQETQYF

D: .
size: .
J: TRBJ2-3
V: TRBV7-2
DNA: TGTGCCAGCAGCGCAGCCCGGGTAGATACGCAGTATTTT
CDR3: CASSAARVDTQYF

D: .
size: .
J: TRBJ2-3
V: TRBV5-1
DNA: TGCGCCAGCAGCTCCTTAGCGGACACAGATACGCAGTATTTT
CDR3: CASSSLADTDTQYF

D: TRBD1
size: .
J: TRBJ1-1
V: TRBV20-1
DNA: TGCAGTGCTAGAAAGGACAGGACGAACACTGAAGCTTTCTTT
CDR3: CSARKDRTNTEAFF

D: TRBD2
size: many
J: TRBJ2-3
V: TRBV5-1
DNA: TGCGCCAGCAGCTTGGGGGCGGGAGCCATCACAGATACGCAGTATTTT
CDR3: CASSLGAGAITDTQYF

D: .
size: many
J: TRBJ2-5
V: TRBV28
DNA: TGTGCCAGCAGTGACCCCCGGGTGTATCAAGAGACCCAGTACTTC
CDR3: CASSDPRVYQETQYF

D: .
size: .
J: TRBJ2-5
V: TRBV11-2
DNA: TGTGCCAGCGCCCGGGGGGACAAGGAGACCCAGTACTTC
CDR3: CASARGDKETQYF

D: TRBD2
size: few
J: TRBJ2-2
V: TRBV5-1
DNA: TGCGCCAGCAGCCCACATGGCGGGGGGAACACCGGGGAGCTGTTTTTT
CDR3: CASSPHGGGNTGELFF

D: .
size: .
J: TRBJ1-1
V: TRBV20-1
DNA: TGCAGTGCCCAGCCCAGGGTTTCCGGCACTGAAGCTTTCTTT
CDR3: CSAQPRVSGTEAFF

D: TRBD2
size: .
J: TRBJ2-2
V: TRBV4-2
DNA: TGTGCCAGCAGCCAGCCGGGAGGGAGGGGGGAAATCGCGAACACCGGGGAGCTGTTTTTT
CDR3: CASSQPGGRGEIANTGELFF

D: .
size: many
J: TRBJ2-2
V: TRBV5-1
DNA: TGCGCCAGCAGTTCTTGGTCAGGCAACACCGGGGAGCTGTTTTTT
CDR3: CASSSWSGNTGELFF

D: .
size: .
J: TRBJ2-1
V: TRBV7-9
DNA: TGTGCCAGCAGCTTTGGCAAACCGAGCAATGAGCAGTTCTTC
CDR3: CASSFGKPSNEQFF

D: .
size: many
J: TRBJ2-2
V: TRBV12-3/TRBV12-4
DNA: TGTGCCAGCAGTGAACAGGGTTACACCGGGGAGCTGTTTTTT
CDR3: CASSEQGYTGELFF

D: TRBD2
size: few
J: TRBJ2-1
V: TRBV29-1
DNA: TGCAGCGTTGAAATAAGTAGCGGGGGGGACAATGAGCAGTTCTTC
CDR3: CSVEISSGGDNEQFF

D: TRBD1
size: .
J: TRBJ1-1
V: TRBV27
DNA: TGTGCCAGCAGTCTTTCGCCGGACAGGGGAACTTTCTTT
CDR3: CASSLSPDRGTFF

D: .
size: many
J: TRBJ2-1
V: TRBV29-1
DNA: TGCAGCGTTGTAGATGGCACACTAGCGTTCTTC
CDR3: CSVVDGTLAFF

D: TRBD2
size: .
J: TRBJ2-3
V: TRBV7-8
DNA: TGTGCCAGCAGCTTAGCGGGGGGGAAGGATACGCAGTATTTT
CDR3: CASSLAGGKDTQYF

D: TRBD2
size: many
J: TRBJ2-1
V: TRBV29-1
DNA: TGCAGCGTAGCGGGAGATGGGAATGAGCAGTTCTTC
CDR3: CSVAGDGNEQFF

D: .
size: few
J: TRBJ2-5
V: TRBV6-1
DNA: TGTGCCAGCAGCACCTCCGGCAGGGAAGAGACCCAGTACTTC
CDR3: CASSTSGREETQYF

D: .
size: .
J: TRBJ1-4
V: TRBV6-2/TRBV6-3
DNA: TGTGCCAGCAGTTCTTCTGTCGTTCTAGGCGCAACTAATGAAAAACTGTTTTTT
CDR3: CASSSSVVLGATNEKLFF

D: TRBD2
size: .
J: TRBJ2-3
V: TRBV5-1
DNA: TGCGCCAGCAGCTTGGTCCGGACTAGCAGTACAGATACGCAGTATTTT
CDR3: CASSLVRTSSTDTQYF

D: TRBD1
size: .
J: TRBJ2-2
V: TRBV12-3/TRBV12-4
DNA: TGTGCCAGCAGTCCCCGACAGGGGGCGAGCACCGGGGAGCTGTTTTTT
CDR3: CASSPRQGASTGELFF

D: .
size: many
J: TRBJ2-2
V: TRBV10-3
DNA: TGTGCCATCAGGGATGGATCAAGAGAAGCCACCGGGGAGCTGTTTTTT
CDR3: CAIRDGSREATGELFF

D: .
size: .
J: TRBJ2-5
V: TRBV7-9
DNA: TGTGCCAGCAGCCGTGGGGGAGCCTTGGAGACCCAGTACTTC
CDR3: CASSRGGALETQYF

D: TRBD2
size: .
J: TRBJ2-5
V: TRBV7-2
DNA: TGTGCCAGCAGCCCCGGGGGGGAGCGGCAAGAGACCCAGTACTTC
CDR3: CASSPGGERQETQYF

D: TRBD1
size: .
J: TRBJ1-2
V: TRBV27
DNA: TGTGCCAGCAGTTTAAGGACAGGGGCGAGTGGCTACACCTTC
CDR3: CASSLRTGASGYTF

D: TRBD1
size: once
J: TRBJ1-5
V: TRBV20-1
DNA: TGCAGTGCTAGACCTGGACAGGGAAGTCATCAGCCCCAGCATTTT
CDR3: CSARPGQGSHQPQHF

D: .
size: .
J: TRBJ1-2
V: TRBV5-1
DNA: TGCGCCAGCAGCCACAACCGGGAGGGTGGCTACACCTTC
CDR3: CASSHNREGGYTF

D: .
size: .
J: TRBJ1-5
V: TRBV7-8
DNA: TGTGCCAGCAGCCCCGGGTGGGGCAATCAGCCCCAGCATTTT
CDR3: CASSPGWGNQPQHF

D: TRBD1
size: few
J: TRBJ1-2
V: TRBV15
DNA: TGTGCCACCAGCAGTCTGAAGGGACAGGGGGGAATGAATGGCTACACCTTC
CDR3: CATSSLKGQGGMNGYTF

D: TRBD2
size: few
J: TRBJ2-3
V: TRBV5-1
DNA: TGCGCCAGCAGTTATAGGACTAGCGGGGGAACAGATACGCAGTATTTT
CDR3: CASSYRTSGGTDTQYF

D: TRBD2
size: few
J: TRBJ2-3
V: TRBV12-3/TRBV12-4
DNA: TGTGCCAGCAGTTTATCCGCGGGGGGTATTGATACGCAGTATTTT
CDR3: CASSLSAGGIDTQYF

D: TRBD2
size: .
J: TRBJ2-2
V: TRBV27
DNA: TGTGCCAGCAGTTTTAGGCTAGCGGGAACCGGGGAGCTGTTTTTT
CDR3: CASSFRLAGTGELFF

D: .
size: .
J: TRBJ2-6
V: TRBV6-1
DNA: TGTGCCAGCAGTGAAGTCGGCAGCTCTGGGGCCAACGTCCTGACTTTC
CDR3: CASSEVGSSGANVLTF

D: .
size: .
J: TRBJ1-5
V: TRBV3-1
DNA: TGTGCCAGCAGCCAGGGGTTTAATTCTCAGCCCCAGCATTTT
CDR3: CASSQGFNSQPQHF

D: .
size: .
J: TRBJ1-5
V: TRBV20-1
DNA: TGCAGTGCCCTACAGGGAGGTAGCAATCAGCCCCAGCATTTT
CDR3: CSALQGGSNQPQHF

D: TRBD1
size: few
J: TRBJ2-2
V: TRBV5-6
DNA: TGTGCCAGCAGCTTGATGACAGGGACCGGGGAGCTGTTTTTT
CDR3: CASSLMTGTGELFF

D: TRBD2
size: few
J: TRBJ2-2
V: TRBV7-3
DNA: TGTGCCAGCAGCCCAACGGCTACGGGAGGAACCGGGGAGCTGTTTTTT
CDR3: CASSPTATGGTGELFF

D: .
size: .
J: TRBJ2-2
V: TRBV7-2
DNA: TGTGCCAGCAGCACGGAACCAACTTTCGCCGGGGAGCTGTTTTTT
CDR3: CASSTEPTFAGELFF

D: .
size: .
J: TRBJ2-6
V: TRBV5-1
DNA: TGCGCCAGCAACTTGGGGAACTCTGGGGCCAACGTCCTGACTTTC
CDR3: CASNLGNSGANVLTF

D: .
size: .
J: TRBJ1-5
V: TRBV7-9
DNA: TGTGCCAGCAGCTTAGGGGGGGATTCCAGGCAGCCCCAGCATTTT
CDR3: CASSLGGDSRQPQHF

D: .
size: .
J: TRBJ2-6
V: TRBV20-1
DNA: TGCAGTGCTAGAGATCGTGGTGGGGCCAACGTCCTGACTTTC
CDR3: CSARDRGGANVLTF

D: .
size: .
J: TRBJ1-1
V: TRBV20-1
DNA: TGCAGTGCCCGTGAGGGGGTAAAGACTGAAGCTTTCTTT
CDR3: CSAREGVKTEAFF

D: TRBD1
size: .
J: TRBJ1-1
V: TRBV7-9
DNA: TGTGCCAGCAGCTTTTCGACAGGGGAGGCTTTCTTT
CDR3: CASSFSTGEAFF

D: TRBD1
size: .
J: TRBJ2-5
V: TRBV6-4
DNA: TGTGCCAGCAGTGACTCGGACAGGGGGCGACAGACCCAGTACTTC
CDR3: CASSDSDRGRQTQYF

D: .
size: few
J: TRBJ2-2
V: TRBV12-3/TRBV12-4
DNA: TGTGCCAGCAGGACTCTCGACACCGGGGAGCTGTTTTTT
CDR3: CASRTLDTGELFF

D: TRBD1
size: few
J: TRBJ1-4
V: TRBV5-1
DNA: TGCGCCAGCAGCTCCGGACAGGACTATCCTAATGAAAAACTGTTTTTT
CDR3: CASSSGQDYPNEKLFF

D: .
size: few
J: TRBJ2-5
V: TRBV12-3/TRBV12-4
DNA: TGTGCCAGCAGTTTAATGGGAGTGGAAGAGACCCAGTACTTC
CDR3: CASSLMGVEETQYF

D: .
size: few
J: TRBJ2-3
V: TRBV3-1
DNA: TGTGCCAGCAGCCAAGGGCAGGGTTCAGATACGCAGTATTTT
CDR3: CASSQGQGSDTQYF

D: TRBD1
size: .
J: TRBJ2-1
V: TRBV7-6
DNA: TGTGCCAGCAGCAGGGACAGGGGAAATGAGCAGTTCTTC
CDR3: CASSRDRGNEQFF

D: TRBD1
size: few
J: TRBJ2-1
V: TRBV6-1
DNA: TGTGCCAGCAGTGGCGAAGAGGGGGCTCCCTACAATGAGCAGTTCTTC
CDR3: CASSGEEGAPYNEQFF

D: .
size: .
J: TRBJ2-1
V: TRBV12-3/TRBV12-4
DNA: TGTGCCAGCAGTTCCGGGACTGAGCTTACTTATGAGCAGTTCTTC
CDR3: CASSSGTELTYEQFF